This entry lists 16 T cell receptor beta chains sequenced from one sample in a study of neurological immune-mediated disorders. TCRdb called the 5' RACE reads again in MiXCR, with one record for every CDR3 protein. This sample has about 62,000 distinct CDR3 sequences, with under 5.5% found just once. The sequenced sample was PBMCs. Every receptor here comes from a woman in her fifties or sixties with multiple sclerosis.

Note on this clonotype: One junction end disagrees with the germline gene, perhaps due to a read error. V is TRBV12-3 or TRBV12-4 and J is TRBJ1-5; D might be TRBD1 (6 bases). The length of the CDR3 is 13 residues. CDR3 sequence: CASSTGYLQPQNF. CDR3 nucleotides: TGTGCCAGCAGCACAGGGTATCTGCAGCCCCAGAATTTT.

This clonotype was recorded many times. The chain uses TRBV20-1 and TRBJ1-5; TRBD1 might be the D (6 bases). Germline lookup yields CDR1 DFQATT and CDR2 SNEGSKA (reference sequence). V lost 5 bases and J lost 0, with 17 bases in between. The CDR3 length is 16 residues. CDR3 nucleotide sequence: TGCAGTGCTTATCCGGCCGGGGGCTATAGCAATCAGCCCCAGCATTTT. Protein product: CSAYPAGGYSNQPQHF.

This clonotype appeared many times. The chain combines TRBV20-1 with TRBJ2-1; D gene ambiguous. The germline gives CDR1 DFQATT, CDR2 SNEGSKA (reference sequence). Trimming stripped 1 base from V and 7 bases from J, with 5 bases between. The CDR3 is 11 residues long. CDR3 region: CSARGHNEQFF. DNA of the CDR3: TGCAGTGCTAGAGGCCATAATGAGCAGTTCTTC.

Many counts were recorded for this clonotype. This chain connects TRBV6-6 to TRBJ1-4; D is perhaps TRBD1 (5 bases). Trimming stripped 5 bases from V and 8 bases from J, with 9 bases between. The CDR3 runs 12 residues. Germline CDR1 is MNHNY and CDR2 is SVGAGI (reference sequence). CDR3 in DNA: TGTGCCAGCAGTACAGGAAACGAAAAACTGTTTTTT. Residues: CASSTGNEKLFF.

With regard to this clonotype: A read error may be the cause here, since a much bigger clone is one base away. The chain joins TRBV28 to TRBJ2-1; D is uncertain. Germline V gene sequence: CDR1 MDHEN, CDR2 SYDVKM. Deletions cut 8 bases from V and 10 bases from J, with 21 bases between. This CDR3 contains 14 residues. CDR3 sequence reads: CASELLGRREEQFF. Here the CDR3 DNA reads TGTGCCAGCGAGTTACTCGGCCGTCGAGAAGAGCAGTTCTTC.

A word on this clonotype: This may stem from a read error, because a much larger clone lies one nucleotide away. J is TRBJ2-2 and V is TRBV4-3; 8 bases map to TRBD1. In germline, CDR1 is LGHNA, CDR2 YSLEER. This CDR3 has 15 amino acids. The CDR3, as DNA: TGCGCCAACAGCCAAGGGACCGGGACAGGCGGGGAGCTGTTTTTT. Its protein product is CANSQGTGTGGELFF.

This clonotype was detected ten times or more. The chain uses TRBV7-2 and TRBJ2-7, with 9 bases matching TRBD2. CDR1 is SGHTA, CDR2 FQGNSA, per germline. CDR3 length: 15 amino acids. Trimming took 3 bases from V and 0 from J; bases not matched to a gene: 3. DNA for the CDR3: TGTGCCAGCAGCTTTAGTAGCGGGGGCTCCTACGAGCAGTACTTC. This translates into CASSFSSGGSYEQYF.

This clonotype was picked up many times. J is TRBJ1-1 and V is TRBV12-3 or TRBV12-4, with 8 bases that match TRBD1. V trimming: 3 bases; J trimming: 2 bases; junction bases outside the gene matches: 2. The CDR3 is made up of 14 amino acids. In nucleotides, the CDR3 is TGTGCCAGCAGTTTTGCAGGGGGCAACACTGAAGCTTTCTTT. Its translation: CASSFAGGNTEAFF.

This clonotype appeared many times. A read error may account for a junction end that differs from germline. The J gene is TRBJ2-2, the V gene TRBV5-1, with 7 nucleotides matching TRBD1. The CDR3 totals 15 residues. CDR1 is SGHRS, CDR2 YFSETQ, per germline. CDR3 nucleotide sequence: TGCGCCAGCACCTTGGGACAGCATAGCAGCGGGGAGCTGTTTTTT. Translating it yields CASTLGQHSSGELFF. Based on the CDR3 plus reference TRBV5-1 and TRBJ2-2, the full variable domain is KAGVTQTPRYLIKTRGQQVTLSCSPISGHRSVSWYQQTPGQGLQFLFEYFSETQRNKGNFPGRFSGRQFSNSRSEMNVSTLELGDSALYLCASTLGQHSSGELFFGEGSRLTVL.

Ten or more counts support this clonotype. This rearrangement joins TRBV9 to TRBJ1-2; 7 bases align to TRBD1. The CDR3 sequence is 15 residues long. Looked up from germline, CDR1 is SGDLS and CDR2 is YYNGEE. V dropped 1 base and J dropped 6; count of bases not matched to a gene: 9. This CDR3 is CASSVSLRDRDGYTF. DNA of the CDR3: TGTGCCAGCAGCGTAAGTCTTAGGGACAGAGATGGCTACACCTTC.

This clonotype was seen many times. The J gene is TRBJ2-7, the V gene TRBV15; no definite D call. The CDR3 is made up of 14 amino acids. The ends were cut back, 1 base at V and 8 bases at J, with 15 bases in the middle. Germline-derived CDR1 and CDR2 are LNHNV and YYDKDF (reference sequence). The CDR3 protein is CATSRGRILDQQYV. The CDR3 bases are TGTGCCACCAGCAGAGGTCGGATATTGGACCAGCAGTACGTC.

The sample holds many counts of this clonotype. The V gene is TRBV20-1, the J gene TRBJ2-6; unclear D gene. Between the trimmed V and J ends, which lost 6 bases and 0 bases, there was a span of 9 bases. Germline lookup yields CDR1 DFQATT and CDR2 SNEGSKA (reference sequence). The CDR3 runs to 14 residues. CDR3 in DNA: TGCAGTGCGAATATCGGCTCTGGGGCCAACGTCCTGACTTTC. It encodes CSANIGSGANVLTF.

There are a few counts of this clonotype. This chain links TRBV5-1 with TRBJ2-1; D not certain. Germline CDR1 and CDR2: SGHRS and YFSETQ. The CDR3 sequence is 14 residues long. Trimming removed 4 bases at V and 7 bases at J, with 15 bases between. CDR3 amino acids: CASSLENERNEQFF. CDR3 sequence (DNA): TGCGCCAGCAGCCTGGAAAACGAGAGGAATGAGCAGTTCTTC.

This clonotype appeared once. This may stem from a read error, because a much larger clone lies one nucleotide away. This sequence joins TRBV29-1 and TRBJ2-2, with D perhaps matching TRBD2 (5 bases). This CDR3 region has 13 residues. Germline assignment: CDR1 SQVTM and CDR2 ANQGSEA. V lost 7 bases and J 4 bases, leaving 13 bases between the germline ends. CDR3 protein: CSAPGKTTGELFF. The DNA of the CDR3 is TGCAGCGCCCCGGGAAAGACCACCGGGGAGCTGTTTTTT.

This clonotype was recorded at least ten times. The V gene is TRBV7-6, the J gene TRBJ2-1; the D gene is possibly TRBD1 (6 bases). The V gene lost 1 base and the J gene lost 6 bases, with 13 bases spanning the gap. The V gene's germline CDR1 is SGHVS and CDR2 FNYEAQ. CDR3 size: 15 residues. CDR3 loop: CASSLVDRLGNEQFF. The CDR3, as DNA: TGTGCCAGCAGCTTAGTCGACAGGCTCGGCAATGAGCAGTTCTTC.

This clonotype was seen more than once but under ten times. J is TRBJ1-1 and V is TRBV5-6; the D is unclear. The germline CDR1 and CDR2 sequences are SGHDT and YYEEEE. V lost 0 bases and J lost 7, with 4 bases in between. The CDR3 is 11 residues long. CDR3 nucleotide sequence: TGTGCCAGCAGCTTGGAGCTTGAAGCTTTCTTT. Protein product: CASSLELEAFF.